Below, one T cell receptor (beta chain) is given with its context. Antigen unknown. This sample is drawn from a study of OX40 agonist ivuxolimab in advanced cancers. Turning to the study itself: As their treatment, patients were administered ivuxolimab, an agonistic anti-OX40 (CD134) antibody.

Excluded were patients having autoimmune disease history or systemic immunosuppression. General observations from the study: Some of the nonresponding patients also showed low levels of normalized T-cell clonal expansion.

Libraries were prepared by immunoSEQ multiplex PCR; TCRdb keeps only in-frame clonotypes and omits some of them. The data hold more than 20,000 clones, with 65% to 90% observed a single time. Trimming removed 4 bases at V and 0 bases at J, with 16 bases between. This CDR3 contains 16 residues. Germline V gene data show CDR1 as SGHNT and CDR2 as YYREEE (reference sequence). The sample was CD4+ or CD8+ T cells sorted from blood, taken in a trial of the OX40 agonist ivuxolimab. The sequence came from an adult with an advanced solid tumor such as melanoma, head and neck, liver or kidney cancer. V is TRBV5-4 and J is TRBJ1-1, with D maybe TRBD1 (6 bases). CDR3 region: CASSIKTGTLNTEAFF. The CDR3 DNA reads as TGTGCCAGCAGCATTAAAACCGGGACACTGAACACTGAAGCTTTCTTT.